This T cell receptor beta chain originates from a study of blood T cell repertoires in COVID-19. Overall study context: T cells, B-cell-depleted T cells, or PBMCs supplied cDNA or gDNA.

Recruitment covered about 25 US areas and drew participants whose ages spanned about 18 to 90 years. Cohorts were assigned according to the clinical history that participants reported. The CDR3 sequence is 12 residues long. Losses at the gene ends were 4 bases for V and 14 bases for J; bases not matched to a gene: 11. Germline CDR1 SGDLS, CDR2 YYNGEE. In the original processing: Amplification from reference gene primers served as the basis for estimated nucleated cell counts. TCRdb's copy holds only in-frame clones and misses some; the assay was immunoSEQ multiplex PCR. From that table come the V and J calls and clone size; the DNA was used to work out D and trimming. The data show 250,000 to 350,000 clones, with 86% seen just once and over 9.5% held by the top ten.

The specimen was PBMCs or T cells enriched from blood (not recorded which). The clonotype comes from a woman under 30 who had recovered from COVID-19. The chain has TRBV9 and TRBJ2-5; 7 nucleotides align to TRBD1. The chain's CDR3 is CASSPKAGTVYF. The CDR3 DNA sequence: TGTGCCAGCAGCCCAAAAGCCGGGACAGTCTACTTC.